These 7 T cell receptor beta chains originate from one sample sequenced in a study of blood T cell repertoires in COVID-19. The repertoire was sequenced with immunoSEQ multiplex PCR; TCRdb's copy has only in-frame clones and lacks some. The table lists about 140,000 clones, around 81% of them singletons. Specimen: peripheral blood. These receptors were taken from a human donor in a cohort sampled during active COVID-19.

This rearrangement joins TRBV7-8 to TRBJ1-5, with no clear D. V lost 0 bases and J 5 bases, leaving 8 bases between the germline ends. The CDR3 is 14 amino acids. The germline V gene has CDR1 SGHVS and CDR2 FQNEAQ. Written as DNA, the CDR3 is TGTGCCAGCAGCTTAGCGGGGAGGGATCAGCCCCAGCATTTT. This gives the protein CASSLAGRDQPQHF.

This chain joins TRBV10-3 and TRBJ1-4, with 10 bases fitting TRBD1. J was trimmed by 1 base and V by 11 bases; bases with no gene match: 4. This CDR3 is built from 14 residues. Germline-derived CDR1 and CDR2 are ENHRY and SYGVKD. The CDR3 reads CAVGQGVTNEKLFF. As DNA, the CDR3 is TGTGCCGTCGGACAGGGGGTAACTAATGAAAAACTGTTTTTT.

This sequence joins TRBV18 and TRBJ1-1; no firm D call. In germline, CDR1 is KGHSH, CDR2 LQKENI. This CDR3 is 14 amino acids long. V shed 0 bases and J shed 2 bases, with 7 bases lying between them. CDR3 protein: CASSPPKPNTEAFF. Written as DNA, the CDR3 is TGTGCCAGCTCACCACCGAAGCCTAACACTGAAGCTTTCTTT.

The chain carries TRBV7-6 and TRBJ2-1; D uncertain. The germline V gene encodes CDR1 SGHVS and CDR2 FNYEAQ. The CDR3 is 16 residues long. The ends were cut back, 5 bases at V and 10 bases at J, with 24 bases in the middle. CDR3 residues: CASSGVGLLSQYEQFF. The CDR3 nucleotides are TGTGCCAGCAGCGGAGTTGGGTTATTGTCCCAATACGAGCAGTTCTTC.

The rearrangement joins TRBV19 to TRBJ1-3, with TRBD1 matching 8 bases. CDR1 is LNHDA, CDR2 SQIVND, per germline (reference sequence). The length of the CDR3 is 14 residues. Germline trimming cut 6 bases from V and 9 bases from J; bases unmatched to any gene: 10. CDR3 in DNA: TGTGCCAGTAGCAATTCCAGACAGGGGAGCACCATATATTTT. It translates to CASSNSRQGSTIYF.

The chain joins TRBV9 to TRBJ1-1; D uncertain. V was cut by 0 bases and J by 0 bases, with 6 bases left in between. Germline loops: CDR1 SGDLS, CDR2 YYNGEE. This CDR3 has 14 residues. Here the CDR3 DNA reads TGTGCCAGCAGCGTAGGGCCCTTGAACACTGAAGCTTTCTTT. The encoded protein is CASSVGPLNTEAFF.

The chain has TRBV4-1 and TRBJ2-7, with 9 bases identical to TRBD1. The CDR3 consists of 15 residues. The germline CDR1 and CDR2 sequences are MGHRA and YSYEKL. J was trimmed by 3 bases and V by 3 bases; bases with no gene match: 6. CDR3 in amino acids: CASSHAPGQGYEQYF. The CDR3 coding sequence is TGCGCCAGCAGCCATGCACCGGGACAGGGCTACGAGCAGTACTTC.